The 8 T cell receptor beta chains presented below share a single source sample, sequenced in a study of cytomegalovirus exposure and HLA in healthy donors. Primers for the PCR totalled 60 Vbeta and 13 Jbeta. Produced via immunoSEQ multiplex PCR; TCRdb's table is partial and in-frame only. The data hold 150,000 to 200,000 clones, with around 78% observed a single time. The sequenced sample was PBMCs. These receptors all stem from a woman aged 25-40 years in good health and CMV-seropositive.

The genes are TRBV4-1 and TRBJ1-3, with D possibly TRBD1 on 6 matching bases. The CDR3 sequence is 18 residues long. V lost 2 bases and J lost 4, with 21 bases in between. The V gene's germline CDR1 is MGHRA and CDR2 YSYEKL. The CDR3 reads CASSQFTTQGPGGNTIYF. CDR3 sequence (DNA): TGCGCCAGCAGCCAATTTACAACGCAGGGGCCAGGGGGAAACACCATATATTTT.

This chain uses TRBV7-6 with TRBJ2-1; no definite D call. This CDR3 comprises 13 residues. Germline V lookup: CDR1 SGHVS, CDR2 FNYEAQ. V was clipped by 5 bases and J by 15 bases, with 20 bases between them. Written as DNA, the CDR3 is TGTGCCAGCAGCCTGGGCCCTATCCTGTATCCGTTCTTC. This encodes CASSLGPILYPFF.

This clone appeared once. Germline and junction disagree at one end, which may indicate a read error. DNA for the CDR3: TGTGCCACCAGTTACATGAACACTGAAGCTTTCTTT. Its protein is CATSYMNTEAFF. V is TRBV28 and J is TRBJ1-1, with no clear D. This CDR3 has 12 residues. The germline gives CDR1 MDHEN, CDR2 SYDVKM. Based on the CDR3 plus reference TRBV28 and TRBJ1-1, the full variable domain is DVKVTQSSRYLVKRTGEKVFLECVQDMDHENMFWYRQDPGLGLRLIYFSYDVKMKEKGDIPEGYSVSREKKERFSLILESASTNQTSMYLCATSYMNTEAFFGQGTRLTVV.

The genes are TRBV15 and TRBJ2-7; 8 positions match TRBD1. The CDR3 totals 14 residues. The ends lost 3 bases at V and 0 bases at J; junction bases unmatched: 1. Germline loops: CDR1 LNHNV, CDR2 YYDKDF (reference sequence). CDR3 sequence (DNA): TGTGCCACCAGCAGGGACAGGGCCTCCTACGAGCAGTACTTC. Translation gives CATSRDRASYEQYF.

This sequence joins TRBV7-6 and TRBJ1-3; D perhaps matches TRBD1 (6 bases). Between the trimmed V and J ends, which lost 3 bases and 4 bases, there was a span of 16 bases. The CDR3 loop spans 16 amino acids. Germline V gene data show CDR1 as SGHVS and CDR2 as FNYEAQ. CDR3 DNA sequence: TGTGCCAGCAGCTTCCGTAGGGGGTTAGGGGGAAACACCATATATTTT. Translation gives CASSFRRGLGGNTIYF. The full variable domain, with the rest looked up from reference TRBV7-6 and TRBJ1-3, is GAGVSQSPRYKVTKRGQDVALRCDPISGHVSLYWYRQALGQGPEFLTYFNYEAQQDKSGLPNDRFSAERPEGSISTLTIQRTEQRDSAMYRCASSFRRGLGGNTIYFGEGSWLTVV.

The chain has TRBV27 and TRBJ2-6; 9 bases are shared with TRBD1. Germline V lookup: CDR1 MNHEY, CDR2 SMNVEV (reference sequence). J lost 0 bases, V lost 4 bases, and 7 bases had no gene match. The CDR3 spans 18 residues. CDR3 amino acids: CASSSPTGGYSGANVLTF. In DNA form, the CDR3 reads TGTGCCAGCAGTTCCCCGACAGGGGGGTACTCTGGGGCCAACGTCCTGACTTTC.

The chain couples TRBV5-1 to TRBJ2-5; TRBD1 aligns across 10 bases. Losses at the gene ends were 3 bases for V and 5 bases for J; bases not matched to a gene: 1. Germline V gene sequence: CDR1 SGHRS, CDR2 YFSETQ. The length of the CDR3 is 13 residues. CDR3 in amino acids: CASSWDRGETQYF. The CDR3 DNA reads as TGCGCCAGCAGCTGGGACAGGGGTGAGACCCAGTACTTC.

Comments on this clone: Compared with germline, one end of the junction differs, possibly owing to a read error. The chain links TRBV7-9 to TRBJ1-2, with TRBD1 matching 8 bases. This CDR3 contains 18 residues. Germline CDR1 and CDR2: SEHNR and FQNEAQ (reference sequence). The CDR3 DNA is TGTTCCAGCAGCTTACCATCAGGGGGCGGGGGACGGGACTATGGCTACACCTTC. Protein sequence: CSSSLPSGGGGRDYGYTF. Filled out from reference TRBV7-9 and TRBJ1-2, the complete variable domain reads DTGVSQNPRHKITKRGQNVTFRCDPISEHNRLYWYRQTLGQGPEFLTYFQNEAQLEKSRLLSDRFSAERPKGSFSTLEIQRTEQGDSAMYLCSSSLPSGGGGRDYGYTFGSGTRLTVV.